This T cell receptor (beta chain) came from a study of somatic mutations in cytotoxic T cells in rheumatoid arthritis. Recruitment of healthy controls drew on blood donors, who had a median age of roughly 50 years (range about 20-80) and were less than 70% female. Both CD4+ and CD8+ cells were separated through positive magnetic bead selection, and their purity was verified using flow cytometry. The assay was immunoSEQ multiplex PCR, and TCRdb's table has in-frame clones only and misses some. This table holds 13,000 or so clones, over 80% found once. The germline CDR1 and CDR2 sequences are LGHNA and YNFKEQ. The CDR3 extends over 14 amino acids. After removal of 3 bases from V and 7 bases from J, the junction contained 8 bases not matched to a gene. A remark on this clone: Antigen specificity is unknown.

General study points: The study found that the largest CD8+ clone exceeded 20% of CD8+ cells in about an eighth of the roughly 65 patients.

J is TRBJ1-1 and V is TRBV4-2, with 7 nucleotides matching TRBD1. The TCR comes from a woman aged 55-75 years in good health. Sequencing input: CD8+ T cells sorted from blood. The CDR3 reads CASSHPTGESEAFF. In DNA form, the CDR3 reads TGTGCCAGCAGCCACCCAACAGGGGAGAGTGAAGCTTTCTTT.